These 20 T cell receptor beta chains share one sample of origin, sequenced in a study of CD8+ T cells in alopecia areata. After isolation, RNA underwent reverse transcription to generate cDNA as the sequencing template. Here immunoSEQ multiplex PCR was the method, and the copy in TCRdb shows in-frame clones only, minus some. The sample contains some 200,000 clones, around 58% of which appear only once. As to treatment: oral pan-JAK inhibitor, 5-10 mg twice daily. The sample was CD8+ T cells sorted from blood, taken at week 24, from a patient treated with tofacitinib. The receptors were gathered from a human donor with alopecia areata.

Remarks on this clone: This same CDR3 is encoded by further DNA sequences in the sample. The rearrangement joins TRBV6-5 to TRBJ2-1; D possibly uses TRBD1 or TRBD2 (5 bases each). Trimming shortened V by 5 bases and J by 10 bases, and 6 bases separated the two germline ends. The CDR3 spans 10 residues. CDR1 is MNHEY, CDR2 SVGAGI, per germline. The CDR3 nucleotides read TGTGCCAGCAGTGGGACGGAGCAGTTCTTC. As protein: CASSGTEQFF.

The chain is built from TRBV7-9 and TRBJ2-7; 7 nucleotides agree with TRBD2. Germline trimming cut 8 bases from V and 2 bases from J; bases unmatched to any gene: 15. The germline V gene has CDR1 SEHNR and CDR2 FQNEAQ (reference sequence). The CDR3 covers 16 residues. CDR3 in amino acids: CASASPNGGGPYEQYF. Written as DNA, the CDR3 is TGTGCCAGCGCAAGCCCGAATGGGGGGGGTCCCTACGAGCAGTACTTC.

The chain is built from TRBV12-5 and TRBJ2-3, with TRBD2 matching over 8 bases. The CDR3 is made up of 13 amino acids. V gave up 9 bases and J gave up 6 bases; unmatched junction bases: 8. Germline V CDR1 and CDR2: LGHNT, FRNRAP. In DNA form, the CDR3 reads TGTGCTAGCCTCGGGGGGGCCGGGGATACGCAGTATTTT. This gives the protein CASLGGAGDTQYF.

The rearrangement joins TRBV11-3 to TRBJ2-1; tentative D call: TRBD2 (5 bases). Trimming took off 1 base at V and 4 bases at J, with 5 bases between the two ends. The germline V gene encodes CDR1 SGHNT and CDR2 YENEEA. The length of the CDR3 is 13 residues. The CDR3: CASSLGGYNEQFF. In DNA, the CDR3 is TGTGCCAGCAGCTTAGGCGGGTACAATGAGCAGTTCTTC. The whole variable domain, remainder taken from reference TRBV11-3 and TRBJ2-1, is EAGVVQSPRYKIIEKKQPVAFWCNPISGHNTLYWYLQNLGQGPELLIRYENEEAVDDSQLPKDRFSAERLKGVDSTLKIQPAELGDSAVYLCASSLGGYNEQFFGPGTRLTVL.

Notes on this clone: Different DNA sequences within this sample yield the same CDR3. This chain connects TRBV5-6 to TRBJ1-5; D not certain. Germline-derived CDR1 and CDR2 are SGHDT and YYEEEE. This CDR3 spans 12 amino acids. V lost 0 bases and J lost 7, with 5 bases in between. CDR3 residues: CASSLGLQPQHF. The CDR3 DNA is TGTGCCAGCAGCTTGGGTCTGCAGCCCCAGCATTTT.

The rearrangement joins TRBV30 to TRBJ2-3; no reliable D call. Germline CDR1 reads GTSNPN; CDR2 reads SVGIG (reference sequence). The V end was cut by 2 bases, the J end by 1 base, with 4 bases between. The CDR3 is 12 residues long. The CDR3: CAWSTRTDTQYF. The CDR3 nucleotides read TGTGCCTGGAGTACCCGCACAGATACGCAGTATTTT.

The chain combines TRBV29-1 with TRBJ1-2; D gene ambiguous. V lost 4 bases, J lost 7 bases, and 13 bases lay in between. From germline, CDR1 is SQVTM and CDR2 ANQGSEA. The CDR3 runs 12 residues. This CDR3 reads CSVVTQRVGYTF. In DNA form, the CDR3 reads TGCAGCGTTGTGACCCAGAGGGTTGGCTACACCTTC.

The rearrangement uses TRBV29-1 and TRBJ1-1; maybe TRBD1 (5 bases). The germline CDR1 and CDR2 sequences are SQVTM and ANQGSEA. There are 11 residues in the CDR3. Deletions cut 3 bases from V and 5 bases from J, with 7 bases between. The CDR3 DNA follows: TGCAGCGTTGACGGGGGGACTGAAGCTTTCTTT. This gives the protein CSVDGGTEAFF. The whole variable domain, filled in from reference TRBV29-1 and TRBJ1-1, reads SAVISQKPSRDICQRGTSLTIQCQVDSQVTMMFWYRQQPGQSLTLIATANQGSEATYESGFVIDKFPISRPNLTFSTLTVSNMSPEDSSIYLCSVDGGTEAFFGQGTRLTVV.

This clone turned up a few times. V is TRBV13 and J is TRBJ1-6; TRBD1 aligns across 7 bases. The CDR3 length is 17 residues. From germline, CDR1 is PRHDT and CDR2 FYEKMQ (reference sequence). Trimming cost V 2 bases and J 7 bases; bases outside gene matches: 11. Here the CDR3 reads CASSLPTSPGQNSPLHF. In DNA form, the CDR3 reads TGTGCCAGCAGCTTACCAACTTCCCCGGGACAGAATTCACCCCTCCACTTT.

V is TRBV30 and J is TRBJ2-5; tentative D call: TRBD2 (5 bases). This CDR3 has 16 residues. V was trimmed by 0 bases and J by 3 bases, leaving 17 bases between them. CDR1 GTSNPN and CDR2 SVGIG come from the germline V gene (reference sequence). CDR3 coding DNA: TGTGCCTGGAGTGTAGGCGACACCGGGCGGGAAGAGACCCAGTACTTC. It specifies CAWSVGDTGREETQYF.

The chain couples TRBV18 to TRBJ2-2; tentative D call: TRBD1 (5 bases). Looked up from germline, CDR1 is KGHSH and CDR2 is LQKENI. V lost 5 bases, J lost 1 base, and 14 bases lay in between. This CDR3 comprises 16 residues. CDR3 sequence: CASSNVRGLNTGELFF. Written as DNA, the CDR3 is TGTGCCAGCTCAAATGTTAGGGGCTTGAACACCGGGGAGCTGTTTTTT.

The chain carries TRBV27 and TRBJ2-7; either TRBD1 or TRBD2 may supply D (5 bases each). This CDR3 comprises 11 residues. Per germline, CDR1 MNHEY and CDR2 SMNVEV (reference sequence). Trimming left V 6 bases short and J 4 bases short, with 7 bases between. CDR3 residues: CASRWGYEQYF. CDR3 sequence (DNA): TGTGCCAGCAGGTGGGGGTACGAGCAGTACTTC.

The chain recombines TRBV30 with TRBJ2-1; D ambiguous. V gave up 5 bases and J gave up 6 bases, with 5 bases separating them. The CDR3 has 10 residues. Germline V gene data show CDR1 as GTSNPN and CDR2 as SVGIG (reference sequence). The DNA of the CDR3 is TGTGCCTGGGCCAGCAATGAGCAGTTCTTC. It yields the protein CAWASNEQFF. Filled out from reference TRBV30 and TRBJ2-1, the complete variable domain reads SQTIHQWPATLVQPVGSPLSLECTVEGTSNPNLYWYRQAAGRGLQLLFYSVGIGQISSEVPQNLSASRPQDRQFILSSKKLLLSDSGFYLCAWASNEQFFGPGTRLTVL.

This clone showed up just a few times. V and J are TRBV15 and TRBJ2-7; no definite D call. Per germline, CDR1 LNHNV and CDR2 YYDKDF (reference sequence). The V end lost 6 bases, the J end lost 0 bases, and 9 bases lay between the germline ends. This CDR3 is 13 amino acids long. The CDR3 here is CATRVEFSYEQYF. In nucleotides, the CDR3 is TGTGCCACCAGAGTCGAATTCTCCTACGAGCAGTACTTC.

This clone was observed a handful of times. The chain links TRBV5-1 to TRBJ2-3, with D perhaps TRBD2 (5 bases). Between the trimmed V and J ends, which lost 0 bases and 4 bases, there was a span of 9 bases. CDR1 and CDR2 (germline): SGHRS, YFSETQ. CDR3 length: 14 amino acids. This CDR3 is CASSLGGSPDTQYF. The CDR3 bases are TGCGCCAGCAGCTTGGGAGGGTCCCCAGATACGCAGTATTTT.

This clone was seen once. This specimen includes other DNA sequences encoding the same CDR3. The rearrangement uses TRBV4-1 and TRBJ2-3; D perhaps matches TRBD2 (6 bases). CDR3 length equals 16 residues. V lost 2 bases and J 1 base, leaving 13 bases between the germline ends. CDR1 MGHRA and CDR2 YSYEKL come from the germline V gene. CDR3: CASSQYPGLGTDTQYF. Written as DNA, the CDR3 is TGCGCCAGCAGCCAATACCCGGGACTGGGCACAGATACGCAGTATTTT.

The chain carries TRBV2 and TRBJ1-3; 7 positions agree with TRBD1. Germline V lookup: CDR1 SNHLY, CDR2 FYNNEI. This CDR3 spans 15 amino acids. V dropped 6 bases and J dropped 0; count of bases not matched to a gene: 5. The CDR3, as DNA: TGTGCCAGCAGCCAAGGGGGCCTCTCTGGAAACACCATATATTTT. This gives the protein CASSQGGLSGNTIYF.

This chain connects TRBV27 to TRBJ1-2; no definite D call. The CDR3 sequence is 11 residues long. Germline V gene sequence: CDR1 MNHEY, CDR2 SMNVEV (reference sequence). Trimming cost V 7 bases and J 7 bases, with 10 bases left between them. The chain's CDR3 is CASNGERGYTF. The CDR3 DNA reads TGTGCCAGCAATGGGGAACGTGGCTACACCTTC.

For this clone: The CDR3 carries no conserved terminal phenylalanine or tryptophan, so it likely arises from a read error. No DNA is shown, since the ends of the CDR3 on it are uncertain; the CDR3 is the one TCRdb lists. The CDR3: CASSPGTGALPDP. This chain links TRBV6-6 with TRBJ1-2; the table calls TRBD1, which could not be checked here. In germline, CDR1 is MNHNY, CDR2 SVGAGI (reference sequence). The CDR3 length is 13 residues, termini included.

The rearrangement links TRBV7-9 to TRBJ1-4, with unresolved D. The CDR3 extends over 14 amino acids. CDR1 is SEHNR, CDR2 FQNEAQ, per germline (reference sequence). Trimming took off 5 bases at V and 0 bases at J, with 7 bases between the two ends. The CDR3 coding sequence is TGTGCCAGCAGCCAACTTGCAACTAATGAAAAACTGTTTTTT. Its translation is CASSQLATNEKLFF.